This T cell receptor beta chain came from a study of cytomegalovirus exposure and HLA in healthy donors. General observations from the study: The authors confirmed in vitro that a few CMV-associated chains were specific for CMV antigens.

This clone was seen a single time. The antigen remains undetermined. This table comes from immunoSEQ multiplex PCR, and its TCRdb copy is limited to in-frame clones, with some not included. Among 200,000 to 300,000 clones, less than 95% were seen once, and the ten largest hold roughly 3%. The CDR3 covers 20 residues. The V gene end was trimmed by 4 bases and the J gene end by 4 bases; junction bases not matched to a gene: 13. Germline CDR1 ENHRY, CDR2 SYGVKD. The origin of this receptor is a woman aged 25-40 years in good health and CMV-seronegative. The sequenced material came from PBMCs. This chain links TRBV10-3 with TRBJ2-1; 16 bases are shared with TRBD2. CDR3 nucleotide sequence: TGTGCCATCAGTGCGACCGGGACTAGCGGGAGGGCCAACTTTTACAATGAGCAGTTCTTC. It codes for CAISATGTSGRANFYNEQFF.